This section outlines one T cell receptor (beta chain) sequence together with its context. Antigen unknown. The data were obtained in a study of T cell responses to AZD1222 COVID-19 vaccine. Notes on the study in general: Sampling captured repertoires only after the peak T cell response. Vaccination with two AZD1222 doses was followed by a rise in Spike-specific TCR breadth and depth.

The method was immunoSEQ multiplex PCR; TCRdb's version includes in-frame clones alone and lacks a portion of them. The data hold 100,000 to 150,000 clones, with 80% to 95% observed a single time. CDR1 and CDR2 from the germline V gene are LGHDT and YNNKEL (reference sequence). After removal of 6 bases from V and 4 bases from J, the junction contained 24 bases not matched to a gene. The CDR3 has 21 amino acids. This clonotype was obtained from an adult who received the AZD1222 COVID-19 vaccine. The V call is TRBV3-1 (or the pseudogene TRBV3-2), the J call TRBJ2-1, with 10 bases matching TRBD1. The source was peripheral blood, collected 28 days after the second AZD1222 dose. The CDR3 region is CASRNLIFDRGRGEDYNEQFF. The DNA of the CDR3 is TGTGCCAGCAGGAACCTCATTTTTGACAGGGGGCGCGGTGAGGATTACAATGAGCAGTTCTTC.